This T cell receptor beta chain comes out of a study of CD8+CD57+ T cells in acquired aplastic anemia. The germline V gene encodes CDR1 SGDLS and CDR2 YYNGEE. The length of the CDR3 is 16 residues. V lost 3 bases to trimming and J lost 7 bases; unmatched junction nucleotides: 9. Genomic DNA, the template, was used for profiling of the TCR beta VDJ and CDR3. TCRdb independently ran MiXCR on the reads; one entry per CDR3 protein. Of about 260,000 distinct CDR3 sequences in the sample, roughly 82% are singletons; the top ten hold 40% to 55%. Sequenced patients had shown CD8+CD57+ cell expansion by flow cytometry. Every patient was diagnosed with severe acquired aplastic anemia.

The gene calls are TRBV9 and TRBJ2-2; the match to TRBD1 covers 10 bases. Sequenced input: sorted CD4+, CD8+, or CD8+CD57+ T cells (not recorded which) from PBMCs. The TCR was taken from a human donor with aplastic anemia. Here the CDR3 reads CASSGGDRGRDGELFF. The CDR3 region has the DNA TGTGCCAGCAGCGGGGGGGACAGGGGACGAGACGGGGAGCTGTTTTTT.